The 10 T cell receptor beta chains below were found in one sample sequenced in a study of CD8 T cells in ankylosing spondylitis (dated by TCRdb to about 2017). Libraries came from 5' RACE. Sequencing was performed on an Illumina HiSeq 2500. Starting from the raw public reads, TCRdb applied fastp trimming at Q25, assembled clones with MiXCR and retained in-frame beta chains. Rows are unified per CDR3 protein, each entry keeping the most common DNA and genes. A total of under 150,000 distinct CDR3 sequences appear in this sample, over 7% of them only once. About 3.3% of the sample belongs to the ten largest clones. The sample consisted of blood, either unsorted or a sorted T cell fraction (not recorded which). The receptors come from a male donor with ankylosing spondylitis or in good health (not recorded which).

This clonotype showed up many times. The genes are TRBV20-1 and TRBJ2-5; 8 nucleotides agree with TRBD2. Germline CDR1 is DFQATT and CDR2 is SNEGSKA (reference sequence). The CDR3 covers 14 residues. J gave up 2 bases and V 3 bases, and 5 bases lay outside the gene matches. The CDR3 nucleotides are TGCAGTGCTAGCACGGGAGGGTTGCAAGAGACCCAGTACTTC. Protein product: CSASTGGLQETQYF.

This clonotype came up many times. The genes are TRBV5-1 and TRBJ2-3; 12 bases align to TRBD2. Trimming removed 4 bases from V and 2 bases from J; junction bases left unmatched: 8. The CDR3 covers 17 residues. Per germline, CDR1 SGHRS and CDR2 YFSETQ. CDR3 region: CASSQGTSGRYTDTQYF. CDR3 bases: TGCGCCAGCAGCCAGGGGACTAGCGGGCGGTACACAGATACGCAGTATTTT.

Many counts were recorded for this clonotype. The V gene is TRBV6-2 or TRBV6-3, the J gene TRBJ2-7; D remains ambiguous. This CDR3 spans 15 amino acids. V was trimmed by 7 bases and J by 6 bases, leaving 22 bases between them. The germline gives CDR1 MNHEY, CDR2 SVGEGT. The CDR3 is CASTKSVSPLVEQYF. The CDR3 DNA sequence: TGTGCCAGCACGAAGAGTGTCAGCCCCTTGGTCGAGCAGTACTTC.

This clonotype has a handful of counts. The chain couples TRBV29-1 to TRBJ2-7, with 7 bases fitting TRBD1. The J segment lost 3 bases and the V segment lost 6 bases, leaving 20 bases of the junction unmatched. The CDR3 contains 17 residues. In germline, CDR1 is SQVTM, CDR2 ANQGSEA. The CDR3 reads CSVAGVAGGSTNYEQYF. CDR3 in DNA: TGCAGCGTAGCCGGGGTGGCAGGGGGATCAACCAACTACGAGCAGTACTTC.

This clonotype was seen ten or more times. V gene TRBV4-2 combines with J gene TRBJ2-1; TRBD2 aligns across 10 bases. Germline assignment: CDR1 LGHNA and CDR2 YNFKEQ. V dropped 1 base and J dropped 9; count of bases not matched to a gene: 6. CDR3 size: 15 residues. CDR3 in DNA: TGTGCCAGCAGCCAAGCAGCGGGAGGGGCGCGTGAGCAGTTCTTC. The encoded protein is CASSQAAGGAREQFF.

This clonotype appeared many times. Here the CDR3 reads CASGPYSRNEQFF. CDR3 nucleotide sequence: TGCGCCAGCGGGCCGTACAGTAGGAATGAGCAGTTCTTC. The V and J genes are TRBV5-1 and TRBJ2-1; D not resolved. Trimming pared 7 bases from V and 7 bases from J, leaving 15 bases between. The CDR3 has 13 residues. Germline-derived CDR1 and CDR2 are SGHRS and YFSETQ.

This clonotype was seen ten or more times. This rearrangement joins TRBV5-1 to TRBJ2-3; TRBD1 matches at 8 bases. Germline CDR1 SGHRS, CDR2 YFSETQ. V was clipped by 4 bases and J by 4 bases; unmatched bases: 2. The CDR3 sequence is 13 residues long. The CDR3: CASSPGQADTQYF. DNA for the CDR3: TGCGCCAGCAGCCCGGGACAGGCAGATACGCAGTATTTT.

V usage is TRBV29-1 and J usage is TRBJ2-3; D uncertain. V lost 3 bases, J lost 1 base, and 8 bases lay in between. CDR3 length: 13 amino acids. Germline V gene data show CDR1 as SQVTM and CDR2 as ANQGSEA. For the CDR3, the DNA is TGCAGCGTTGACTTGGCGGGCACAGATACGCAGTATTTT. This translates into CSVDLAGTDTQYF.

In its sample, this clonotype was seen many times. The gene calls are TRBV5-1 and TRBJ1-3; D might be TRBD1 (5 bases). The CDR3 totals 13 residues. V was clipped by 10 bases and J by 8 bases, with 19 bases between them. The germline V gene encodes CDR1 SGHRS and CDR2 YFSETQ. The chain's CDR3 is CALPRQGLDTIYF. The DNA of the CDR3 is TGCGCCCTTCCCAGGCAGGGATTGGACACCATATATTTT.

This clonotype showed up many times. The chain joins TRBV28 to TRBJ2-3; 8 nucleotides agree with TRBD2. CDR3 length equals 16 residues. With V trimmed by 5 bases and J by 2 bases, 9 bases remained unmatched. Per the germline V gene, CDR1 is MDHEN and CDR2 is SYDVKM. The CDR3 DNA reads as TGTGCCAGCAGTCCTCCTAGCGGGTTTACCACAGATACGCAGTATTTT. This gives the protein CASSPPSGFTTDTQYF.